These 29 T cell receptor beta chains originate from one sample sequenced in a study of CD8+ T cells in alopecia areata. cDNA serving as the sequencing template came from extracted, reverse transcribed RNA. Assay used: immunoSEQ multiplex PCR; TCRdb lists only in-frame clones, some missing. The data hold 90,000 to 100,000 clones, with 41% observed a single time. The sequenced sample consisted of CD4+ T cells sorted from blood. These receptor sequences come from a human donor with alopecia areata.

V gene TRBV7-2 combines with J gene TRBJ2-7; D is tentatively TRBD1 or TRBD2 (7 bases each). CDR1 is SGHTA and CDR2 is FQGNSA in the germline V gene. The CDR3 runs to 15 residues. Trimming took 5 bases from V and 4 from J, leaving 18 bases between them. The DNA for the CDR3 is TGTGCCAGCAGCCAGGGGGGGTCAGGGCGATACGAGCAGTACTTC. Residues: CASSQGGSGRYEQYF.

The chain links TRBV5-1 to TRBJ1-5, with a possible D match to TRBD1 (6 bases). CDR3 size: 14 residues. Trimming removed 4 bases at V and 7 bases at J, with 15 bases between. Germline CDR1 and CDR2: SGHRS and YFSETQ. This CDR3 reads CASSLDGGGQPQHF. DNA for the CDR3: TGCGCCAGCAGCCTTGACGGGGGCGGGCAGCCCCAGCATTTT.

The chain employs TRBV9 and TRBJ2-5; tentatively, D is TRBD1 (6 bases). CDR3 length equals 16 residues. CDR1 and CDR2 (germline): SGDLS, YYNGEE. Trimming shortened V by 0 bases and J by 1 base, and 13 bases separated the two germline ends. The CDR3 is CASSVGGGLFQETQYF. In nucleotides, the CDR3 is TGTGCCAGCAGCGTAGGAGGGGGTTTGTTCCAAGAGACCCAGTACTTC.

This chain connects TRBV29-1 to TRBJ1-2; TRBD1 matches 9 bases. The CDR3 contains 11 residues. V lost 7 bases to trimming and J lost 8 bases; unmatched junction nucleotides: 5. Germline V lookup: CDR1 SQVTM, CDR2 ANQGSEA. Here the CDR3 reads CSEQTGGGYTF. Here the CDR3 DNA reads TGCAGCGAGCAGACAGGGGGAGGCTACACCTTC. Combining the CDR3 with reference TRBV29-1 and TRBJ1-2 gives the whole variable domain SAVISQKPSRDICQRGTSLTIQCQVDSQVTMMFWYRQQPGQSLTLIATANQGSEATYESGFVIDKFPISRPNLTFSTLTVSNMSPEDSSIYLCSEQTGGGYTFGSGTRLTVV.

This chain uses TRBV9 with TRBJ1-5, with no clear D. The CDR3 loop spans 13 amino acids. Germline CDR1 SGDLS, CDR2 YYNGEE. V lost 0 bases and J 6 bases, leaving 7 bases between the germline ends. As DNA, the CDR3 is TGTGCCAGCAGCGTAGGATGGGGTCAGCCCCAGCATTTT. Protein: CASSVGWGQPQHF. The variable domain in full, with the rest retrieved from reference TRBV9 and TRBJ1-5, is DSGVTQTPKHLITATGQRVTLRCSPRSGDLSVYWYQQSLDQGLQFLIQYYNGEERAKGNILERFSAQQFPDLHSELNLSSLELGDSALYFCASSVGWGQPQHFGDGTRLSIL.

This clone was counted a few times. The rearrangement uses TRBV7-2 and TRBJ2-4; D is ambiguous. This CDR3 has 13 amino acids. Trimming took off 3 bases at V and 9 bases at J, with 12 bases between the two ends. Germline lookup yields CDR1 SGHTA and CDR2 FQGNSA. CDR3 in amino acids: CASSFPFVGIQYF. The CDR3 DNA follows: TGTGCCAGCAGCTTCCCGTTCGTTGGCATTCAGTACTTC.

The CDR3: CASSLWADPLGGTDTQYF. The CDR3 DNA is TGTGCCAGCAGCTTATGGGCGGACCCCCTCGGGGGCACAGATACGCAGTATTTT. The rearrangement joins TRBV7-3 to TRBJ2-3, with D perhaps matching TRBD2 (5 bases). The CDR3 loop spans 18 amino acids. V gave up 2 bases and J gave up 1 base, with 19 bases separating them. Germline V gives CDR1 SGHTA, CDR2 FQGTGA.

The CDR3 region is CASSIVGQPQHF. CDR3 bases: TGTGCCAGCAGCATAGTTGGTCAGCCCCAGCATTTT. The chain combines TRBV6-6 with TRBJ1-5; no reliable D call. The V gene lost 6 bases and the J gene lost 6 bases, with 9 bases spanning the gap. Per the germline V gene, CDR1 is MNHNY and CDR2 is SVGAGI (reference sequence). The CDR3 runs 12 residues.

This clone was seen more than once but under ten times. CDR3 protein: CASSLFVGELFF. CDR3 nucleotide sequence: TGTGCCAGCAGTTTATTCGTCGGGGAGCTGTTTTTT. V and J are TRBV28 and TRBJ2-2; D not certain. From germline, CDR1 is MDHEN and CDR2 SYDVKM. Trimming took 1 base from V and 7 from J, leaving 4 bases between them. This CDR3 is 12 amino acids long.

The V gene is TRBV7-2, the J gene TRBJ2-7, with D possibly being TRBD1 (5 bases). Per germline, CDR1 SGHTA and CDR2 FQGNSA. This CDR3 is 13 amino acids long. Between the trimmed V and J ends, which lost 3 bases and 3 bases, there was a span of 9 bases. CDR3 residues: CASSFRQLYEQYF. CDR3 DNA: TGTGCCAGCAGCTTCAGACAGCTCTACGAGCAGTACTTC.

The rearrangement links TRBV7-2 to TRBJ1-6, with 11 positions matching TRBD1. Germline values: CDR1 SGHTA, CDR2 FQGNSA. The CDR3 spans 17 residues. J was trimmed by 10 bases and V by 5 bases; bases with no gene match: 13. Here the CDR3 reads CASSPFARGQGGSPLHF. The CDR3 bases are TGTGCCAGCAGCCCCTTCGCCCGGGGACAGGGGGGATCACCCCTCCACTTT.

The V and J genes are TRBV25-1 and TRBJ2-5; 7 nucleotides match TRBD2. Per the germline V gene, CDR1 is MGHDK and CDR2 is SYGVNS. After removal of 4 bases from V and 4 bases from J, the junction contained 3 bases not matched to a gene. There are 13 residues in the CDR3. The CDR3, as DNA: TGTGCCAGCAGTGGACTAGCCCGAGAGACCCAGTACTTC. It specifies CASSGLARETQYF.

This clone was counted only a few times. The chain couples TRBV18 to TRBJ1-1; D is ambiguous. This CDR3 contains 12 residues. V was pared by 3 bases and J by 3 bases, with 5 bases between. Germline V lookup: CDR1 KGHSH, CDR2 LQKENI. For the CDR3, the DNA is TGTGCCAGCTCACCCAGCCACACTGAAGCTTTCTTT. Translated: CASSPSHTEAFF.

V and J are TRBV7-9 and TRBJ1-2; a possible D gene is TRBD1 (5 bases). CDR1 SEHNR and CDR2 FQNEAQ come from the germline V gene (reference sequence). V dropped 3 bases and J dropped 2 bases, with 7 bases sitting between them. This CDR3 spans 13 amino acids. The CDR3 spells CASSFAGNYGYTF. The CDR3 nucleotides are TGTGCCAGCAGCTTCGCAGGGAACTATGGCTACACCTTC.

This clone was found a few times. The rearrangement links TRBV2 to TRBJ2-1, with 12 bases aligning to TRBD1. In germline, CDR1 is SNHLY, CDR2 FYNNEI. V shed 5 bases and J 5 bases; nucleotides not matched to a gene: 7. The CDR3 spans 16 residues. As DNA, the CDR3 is TGTGCCAGCAGTAGGGTCCGGGACAGGGGGCACAATGAGCAGTTCTTC. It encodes CASSRVRDRGHNEQFF.

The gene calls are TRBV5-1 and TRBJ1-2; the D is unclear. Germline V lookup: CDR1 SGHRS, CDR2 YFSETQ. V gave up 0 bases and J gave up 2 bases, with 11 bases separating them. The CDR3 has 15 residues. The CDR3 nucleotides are TGCGCCAGCAGCTTGGGCGGGCAGAGCAACTATGGCTACACCTTC. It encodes CASSLGGQSNYGYTF.

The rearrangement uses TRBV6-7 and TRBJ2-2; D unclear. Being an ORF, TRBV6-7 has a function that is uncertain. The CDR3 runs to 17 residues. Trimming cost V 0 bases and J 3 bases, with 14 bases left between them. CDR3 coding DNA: TGTGCCAGCAGTTACTCGAGAGTCCATATTTACACCGGGGAGCTGTTTTTT. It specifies CASSYSRVHIYTGELFF.

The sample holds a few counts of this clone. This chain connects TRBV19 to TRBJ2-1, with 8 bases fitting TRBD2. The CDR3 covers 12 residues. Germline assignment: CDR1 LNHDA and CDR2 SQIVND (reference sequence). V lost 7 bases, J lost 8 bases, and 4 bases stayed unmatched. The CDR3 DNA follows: TGTGCCAGTAATGTAGCGGGATATGAGCAGTTCTTC. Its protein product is CASNVAGYEQFF.

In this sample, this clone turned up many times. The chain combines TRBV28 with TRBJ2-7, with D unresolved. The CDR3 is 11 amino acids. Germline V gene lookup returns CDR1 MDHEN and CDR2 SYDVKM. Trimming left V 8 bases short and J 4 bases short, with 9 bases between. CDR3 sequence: CASAIRYEQYF. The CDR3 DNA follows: TGTGCCAGCGCCATCCGGTACGAGCAGTACTTC.

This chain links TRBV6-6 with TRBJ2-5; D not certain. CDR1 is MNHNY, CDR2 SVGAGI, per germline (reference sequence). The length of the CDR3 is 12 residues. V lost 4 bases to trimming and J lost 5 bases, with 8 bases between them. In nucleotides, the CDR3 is TGTGCCAGCAGTTTGGCATTTGAGACCCAGTACTTC. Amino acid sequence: CASSLAFETQYF.

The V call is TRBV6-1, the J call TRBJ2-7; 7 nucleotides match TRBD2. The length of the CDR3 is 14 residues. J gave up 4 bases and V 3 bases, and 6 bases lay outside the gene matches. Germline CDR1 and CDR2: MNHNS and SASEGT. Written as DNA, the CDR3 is TGTGCCAGCAGTGAGGGGGGGAGGTTGTACGAGCAGTACTTC. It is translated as CASSEGGRLYEQYF.

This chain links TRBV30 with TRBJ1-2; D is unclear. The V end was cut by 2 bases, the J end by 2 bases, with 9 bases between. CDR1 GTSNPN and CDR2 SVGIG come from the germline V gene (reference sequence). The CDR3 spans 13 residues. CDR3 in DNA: TGTGCCTGGAGTTCTGTGAGCAACTATGGCTACACCTTC. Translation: CAWSSVSNYGYTF.

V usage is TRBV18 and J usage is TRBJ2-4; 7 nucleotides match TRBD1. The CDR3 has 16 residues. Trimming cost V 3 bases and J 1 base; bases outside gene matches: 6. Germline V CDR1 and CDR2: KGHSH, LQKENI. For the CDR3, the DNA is TGTGCCAGCTCACCTCGACAGGGTGCGGCCAAAAACATTCAGTACTTC. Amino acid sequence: CASSPRQGAAKNIQYF.

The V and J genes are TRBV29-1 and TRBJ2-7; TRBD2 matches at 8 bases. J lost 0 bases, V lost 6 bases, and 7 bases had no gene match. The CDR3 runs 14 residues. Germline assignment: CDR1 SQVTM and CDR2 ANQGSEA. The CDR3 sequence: CSVVGRGGSYEQYF. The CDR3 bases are TGCAGCGTGGTGGGTCGGGGGGGCTCCTACGAGCAGTACTTC.

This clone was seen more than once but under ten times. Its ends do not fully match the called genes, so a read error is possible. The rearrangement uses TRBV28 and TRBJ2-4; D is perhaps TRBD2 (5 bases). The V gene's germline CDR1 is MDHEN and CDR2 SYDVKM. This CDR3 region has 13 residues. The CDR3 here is CASSSRRGGMENF. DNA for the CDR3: TGTGCCAGCAGTTCCCGAAGAGGAGGAATGGAAAACTTC.

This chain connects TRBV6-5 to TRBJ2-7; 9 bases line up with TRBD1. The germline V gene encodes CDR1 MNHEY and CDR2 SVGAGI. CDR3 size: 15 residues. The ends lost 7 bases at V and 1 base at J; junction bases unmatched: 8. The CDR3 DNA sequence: TGTGCCAGCACCAAGGGACAGGGTCGATCCTACGAGCAGTACTTC. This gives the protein CASTKGQGRSYEQYF.

The CDR3, as DNA: TGCGCCAGCAGACCCGACCACTACGAGCAGTACTTC. Amino acid sequence: CASRPDHYEQYF. The chain employs TRBV5-1 and TRBJ2-7; D unclear. The CDR3 contains 12 residues. The V end lost 5 bases, the J end lost 3 bases, and 9 bases lay between the germline ends. Per the germline V gene, CDR1 is SGHRS and CDR2 is YFSETQ.

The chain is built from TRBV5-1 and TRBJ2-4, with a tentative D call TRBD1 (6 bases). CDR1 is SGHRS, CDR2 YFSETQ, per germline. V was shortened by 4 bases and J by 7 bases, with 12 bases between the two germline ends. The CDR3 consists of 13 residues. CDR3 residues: CASSLYRGNIQYF. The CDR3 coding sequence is TGCGCCAGCAGCCTTTATAGGGGGAACATTCAGTACTTC.

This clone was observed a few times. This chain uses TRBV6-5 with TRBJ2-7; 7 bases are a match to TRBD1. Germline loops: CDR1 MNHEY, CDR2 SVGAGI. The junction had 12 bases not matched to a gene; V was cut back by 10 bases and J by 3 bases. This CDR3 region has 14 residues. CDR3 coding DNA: TGTGCCACTTCACGACAGACAGGGCTCTACGAGCAGTACTTC. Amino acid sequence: CATSRQTGLYEQYF.